This passage covers 13 T cell receptor beta chains from one sample sequenced in a study of T-cell memory formation after mild COVID-19. Using its own MiXCR run on the 5' RACE reads, TCRdb lists one record per CDR3 protein. This table holds 310,000 or so distinct CDR3 sequences, about 15% found once. The specimen sequenced was PBMCs or a T cell subset sorted from them (not recorded which). The receptor set was obtained from a man aged 18 to 30 who had mild COVID-19 (a few samples of this study predate the infection). Cell type and time point are not known.

This clonotype was seen many times. This chain joins TRBV7-6 and TRBJ1-2, with a tentative D call TRBD1 (5 bases). This CDR3 has 14 residues. The V and J ends lost 8 bases and 4 bases respectively, with 17 bases between them. CDR1 and CDR2 (germline): SGHVS, FNYEAQ. CDR3 amino acids: CASAPGPGSYGYTF. CDR3 bases: TGTGCCAGCGCCCCGGGACCCGGCAGCTATGGCTACACCTTC.

The chain couples TRBV6-1 to TRBJ1-2; D perhaps matches TRBD1 (6 bases). Germline CDR1 MNHNS, CDR2 SASEGT. V lost 8 bases and J lost 1, with 20 bases in between. The CDR3 is 16 residues long. The CDR3 DNA sequence: TGTGCCAGCCCCATGGAGGACAGTACCCTTAACTATGGCTACACCTTC. Translating gives CASPMEDSTLNYGYTF.

A few counts support this clonotype. The chain employs TRBV7-2 and TRBJ2-5; D gene unclear. The germline V gene has CDR1 SGHTA and CDR2 FQGNSA. Trimming stripped 10 bases from V and 1 base from J, with 16 bases between. This CDR3 region has 14 residues. The CDR3 region has the DNA TGTGCCACCAAAGCCTCCCTACCCCAAGAGACCCAGTACTTC. Translating gives CATKASLPQETQYF. The full variable domain, in which reference TRBV7-2 and TRBJ2-5 provide the parts outside the CDR3, is GAGVSQSPSNKVTEKGKDVELRCDPISGHTALYWYRQSLGQGLEFLIYFQGNSAPDKSGLPSDRFSAERTGGSVSTLTIQRTQQEDSAVYLCATKASLPQETQYFGPGTRLLVL.

J is TRBJ2-3 and V is TRBV7-2; 10 bases line up with TRBD2. The CDR3 sequence is 17 residues long. V lost 2 bases to trimming and J lost 0 bases; unmatched junction nucleotides: 5. CDR1 and CDR2 from the germline V gene are SGHTA and FQGNSA. CDR3 in amino acids: CASSLSGGADSTDTQYF. CDR3 nucleotide sequence: TGTGCCAGCAGCTTAAGCGGGGGGGCGGATAGCACAGATACGCAGTATTTT.

V and J are TRBV12-3 or TRBV12-4 and TRBJ1-2; a possible D gene is TRBD1 (6 bases). This CDR3 has 14 amino acids. Trimming took off 5 bases at V and 8 bases at J, with 18 bases between the two ends. The CDR3 region is CASSAYQGTGGYTF. The CDR3 region has the DNA TGTGCCAGCAGTGCATATCAGGGGACGGGAGGCTACACCTTC.

This clonotype was detected a few times. The chain employs TRBV12-3 or TRBV12-4 and TRBJ2-4, with 11 bases identical to TRBD2. With 8 bases clipped from V and 5 bases from J, the junction kept 8 bases outside the gene matches. The CDR3 length is 15 residues. In DNA, the CDR3 is TGTGCCAGCGGCCAAGTGACTAGCGGGGAAAACATTCAGTACTTC. It codes for CASGQVTSGENIQYF.

This clonotype occurred once. The chain is built from TRBV20-1 and TRBJ1-1; D call uncertain. Looked up from germline, CDR1 is DFQATT and CDR2 is SNEGSKA (reference sequence). The germline V and J ends were trimmed by 3 bases and 3 bases, with 14 bases remaining between them. The CDR3 contains 14 residues. The CDR3 spells CSARGGPADTEAFF. The CDR3 coding sequence is TGCAGTGCTAGGGGTGGACCGGCGGACACTGAAGCTTTCTTT.

This clonotype occurred a few times. This chain uses TRBV6-6 with TRBJ1-1; 7 bases agree with TRBD1. This CDR3 spans 13 amino acids. The junction had 11 bases not matched to a gene; V was cut back by 6 bases and J by 10 bases. Germline V gene data show CDR1 as MNHNY and CDR2 as SVGAGI (reference sequence). The chain's CDR3 is CASRARTGGSAFF. The CDR3 DNA reads as TGTGCCAGCAGAGCCAGGACAGGAGGGTCAGCTTTCTTT.

This clonotype has at least ten counts. The chain links TRBV6-1 to TRBJ2-5; D is undetermined. Germline V gene lookup returns CDR1 MNHNS and CDR2 SASEGT. The V and J ends lost 2 bases and 4 bases respectively, with 5 bases between them. CDR3 length: 12 amino acids. CDR3 loop: CASSELVETQYF. Here the CDR3 DNA reads TGTGCCAGCAGTGAACTGGTAGAGACCCAGTACTTC.

In this sample, this clonotype turned up a few times. The chain is built from TRBV12-3 or TRBV12-4 and TRBJ2-1, with 8 positions matching TRBD2. The ends lost 8 bases at V and 9 bases at J; junction bases unmatched: 15. This CDR3 has 15 amino acids. The chain's CDR3 is CASGPGGGIDGEQFF. In DNA form, the CDR3 reads TGTGCCAGCGGCCCGGGCGGGGGGATCGACGGTGAGCAGTTCTTC.

The table lists this clonotype with a few counts. This chain uses TRBV7-3 with TRBJ2-5; D might be TRBD1 (5 bases). Trimming pared 5 bases from V and 5 bases from J, leaving 18 bases between. This CDR3 spans 15 amino acids. CDR1 is SGHTA, CDR2 FQGTGA, per germline. CDR3 loop: CASSRSSRAWETQYF. The CDR3 DNA is TGTGCCAGCAGCCGCTCAAGCAGGGCGTGGGAGACCCAGTACTTC.

This clonotype has ten or more counts. V gene TRBV6-6 combines with J gene TRBJ2-7; possible D gene TRBD1, 6 bases. The CDR3 spans 13 residues. CDR1 is MNHNY, CDR2 SVGAGI, per germline (reference sequence). V shed 6 bases and J shed 5 bases, with 14 bases lying between them. The CDR3 DNA sequence: TGTGCCAGCAGATCCGACAGGATCAACGAGCAGTACTTC. It codes for CASRSDRINEQYF.

Only a few counts were recorded for this clonotype. The chain links TRBV11-2 to TRBJ2-7, with TRBD2 identical over 8 bases. The ends lost 7 bases at V and 1 base at J; junction bases unmatched: 6. The CDR3 is 14 amino acids. Germline lookup yields CDR1 SGHAT and CDR2 FQNNGV. This CDR3 reads CASNTTGGSYEQYV. For the CDR3, the DNA is TGTGCCAGCAACACGACGGGGGGGTCCTACGAGCAGTACGTC.